This entry concerns a single T cell receptor beta chain. V shed 5 bases and J 0 bases; nucleotides not matched to a gene: 7. CDR3 size: 16 residues. Germline V CDR1 and CDR2: LNHDA, SQIVND (reference sequence). The entry originates in a study of T cells after yellow fever vaccination. Using its own MiXCR run on the 5' RACE reads, TCRdb lists one record per CDR3 protein. This table holds under 250,000 distinct CDR3 sequences, around 3.1% found once. The rearrangement uses TRBV19 and TRBJ2-3; 8 nucleotides line up with TRBD2. This TCR came from a man aged 18 to 29 who received the YFV17D yellow fever vaccine. The sequences come from CD4+ T cells sorted from PBMCs, collected 10 days after the yellow fever booster vaccination. This chain's CDR3 is CASSVISGASTDTQYF. DNA for the CDR3: TGTGCCAGTAGTGTTATTAGCGGGGCTAGCACAGATACGCAGTATTTT.